The present T cell receptor (beta chain) was sequenced within a study of blood T cells in healthy people across ages. Study-wide results and caveats: In older individuals, TCR beta diversity per million T cells was lower, falling roughly linearly with age.

V shed 6 bases and J 3 bases; nucleotides not matched to a gene: 9. This CDR3 has 14 amino acids. The germline gives CDR1 SQVTM, CDR2 ANQGSEA. Points on this clonotype: Antigen unknown.

The draw of peripheral blood yielded approximately 11 milliliters from each donor. It was with a sample-barcoded 5' primer and a J-beta primer mix that a second PCR of about 7 to 12 cycles was run. A tag from a template-switch adaptor with 12 random nucleotides marked each cDNA molecule. Samples each returned at least 3 million CDR3-containing paired-end reads. TCRdb ran MiXCR on the 5' RACE reads and lists one entry per CDR3 protein. The table records around 1,500,000 distinct CDR3 sequences, roughly 45% of them present only once. This chain joins TRBV29-1 and TRBJ1-2; TRBD1 aligns across 8 bases. The sequence derives from a woman under 30 in good health. Sequencing input: blood. CDR3 in amino acids: CSVGSRGRDYGYTF. The DNA for the CDR3 is TGCAGCGTGGGATCCAGGGGGCGCGACTATGGCTACACCTTC.